This T cell receptor beta chain was retrieved from a study of T cell responses to AZD1222 COVID-19 vaccine. Findings and caveats of the study: Baseline seropositivity occurred in only a handful of AZD1222 recipients.

CDR1 is LNHNV and CDR2 is YYDKDF in the germline V gene (reference sequence). J was trimmed by 5 bases and V by 1 base; bases with no gene match: 8. The CDR3 contains 15 residues. About this clone itself: Its matching antigen is unknown.

Profiling relied on immunoSEQ multiplex PCR, and the TCRdb table lists in-frame clones only, not all of them. Found here are 55,000 to 70,000 clones, 88% of them singletons; the top ten hold roughly 8%. The sequence derives from an adult in good health. The rearrangement uses TRBV15 and TRBJ2-7, with 7 bases fitting TRBD1. Sequenced here: peripheral blood, sampled on day 0 of AZD1222 vaccination. CDR3 loop: CATSRGSEGADEQYF. CDR3 DNA sequence: TGTGCCACCAGCAGAGGGAGCGAGGGGGCCGACGAGCAGTACTTC.